This TCR beta chain was observed in a study of cytomegalovirus exposure and HLA in healthy donors. Sequencing was performed with immunoSEQ multiplex PCR; in TCRdb, only in-frame clones are kept and a portion is missing. The table has around 99,000 clones, about 90% seen once. CDR3 length: 14 residues. Germline-derived CDR1 and CDR2 are SGHVS and FQNEAQ. The V end was cut by 0 bases, the J end by 8 bases, with 13 bases between. Sequencing input: PBMCs. The rearrangement joins TRBV7-8 to TRBJ1-2; D might be TRBD1 (5 bases). This sequence originates from a young woman in good health and CMV-seronegative. In DNA form, the CDR3 reads TGTGCCAGCAGCTTAGCGGGGGGGGTACAAGGCTACACCTTC. This encodes CASSLAGGVQGYTF.